This T cell receptor beta chain was captured by sequencing in a study of identical twins. The CDR3 covers 14 residues. Trimming left V 5 bases short and J 0 bases short, with 9 bases between. Germline values: CDR1 SGHRS, CDR2 YFSETQ. Study findings and constraints: Carriage of fewer insertions was seen in abundant cord blood beta clonotypes, whereas memory repertoires showed none. Within monozygotic twins, out-of-frame TCR alpha sharing was underestimated by the models. Invariant MAIT and iNKT cells could partly confound zero-insertion analyses. Alpha sequences that were out-of-frame and twin-shared showed an excess of low generation probability.

TCRdb re-derived calls from the 5' RACE reads in MiXCR, one entry per CDR3 protein. The repertoire has more than 650,000 distinct CDR3 sequences, around 5.7% of them found once; the top ten carry around 1.9%. This clonotype has a count of ten or more. As yet, its antigen is unknown. The TCR was taken from a man between 18 and 29 years old in good health. Sequenced material: naive T cells sorted from blood. The chain recombines TRBV5-1 with TRBJ2-1, with D perhaps TRBD1 (6 bases). The chain's CDR3 is CASRADSSYNEQFF. CDR3 sequence (DNA): TGCGCCAGCAGGGCGGACAGCTCCTACAATGAGCAGTTCTTC. The full variable domain, in which reference TRBV5-1 and TRBJ2-1 provide the parts outside the CDR3, is KAGVTQTPRYLIKTRGQQVTLSCSPISGHRSVSWYQQTPGQGLQFLFEYFSETQRNKGNFPGRFSGRQFSNSRSEMNVSTLELGDSALYLCASRADSSYNEQFFGPGTRLTVL.